This T cell receptor beta chain was found in a study of T cells in women clearing cervical HPV infection. Study-wide context: Cases' blood sampling followed lesion detection by median roughly five months (90 to 200). HLA type stays a possible confounder, typing being limited.

In regard to this clone: The read comes to an end 3 residues before the CDR3 does, leaving the germline J gene to fill in the end.

Trimming cost V 0 bases and J 9 bases; bases outside gene matches: 25. Germline CDR1 is SGHRS and CDR2 is YFSETQ. The CDR3 loop spans 22 amino acids. Measured with immunoSEQ multiplex PCR; TCRdb has only the in-frame clones, and not every one. The sample totals roughly 37,000 clones. The sequencing input was blood buffy coat. The chain carries TRBV5-1 and TRBJ2-4, with 12 bases aligning to TRBD2. The sequence was collected from a woman between 18 and 70 years old with a cervical HPV16 infection that either progressed to CIN3+ or cleared (not recorded which). The DNA read from the CDR3 is TGCGCCAGCAGCTTGGTCTTTTCTGACAGGGGGCGACTAGCGGGAGAATGGAGCATT. Translation: CASSLVFSDRGRLAGEWSI. The whole CDR3 region reads CASSLVFSDRGRLAGEWSIQYF.